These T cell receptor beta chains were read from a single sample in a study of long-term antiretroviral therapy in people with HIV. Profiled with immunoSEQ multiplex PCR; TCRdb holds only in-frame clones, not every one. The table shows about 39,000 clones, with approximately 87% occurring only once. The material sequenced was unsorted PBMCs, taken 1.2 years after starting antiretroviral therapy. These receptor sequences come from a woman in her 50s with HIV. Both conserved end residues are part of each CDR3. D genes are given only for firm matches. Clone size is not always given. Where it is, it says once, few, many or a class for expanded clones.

CAIRGDLSADTQYF,TGTGCCATCAGGGGGGACTTAAGCGCAGATACGCAGTATTTT,.,TRBV10-3,.,TRBJ2-3,14
CASSEGWGNQPQHF,TGTGCCAGCAGTGAAGGGTGGGGGAATCAGCCCCAGCATTTT,.,TRBV6-1,.,TRBJ1-5,14
CASSYGGGNQPQHF,TGCGCCAGCAGCTATGGAGGGGGGAATCAGCCCCAGCATTTT,.,TRBV5-1,.,TRBJ1-5,14
CASSSRLTDTQYF,TGTGCCAGTAGTAGCCGGCTCACAGATACGCAGTATTTT,.,TRBV19,.,TRBJ2-3,13
CASSLQGATNEKLFF,TGTGCCAGCAGTTTACAGGGGGCGACTAATGAAAAACTGTTTTTT,TRBD1,TRBV2,.,TRBJ1-4,15
CASSLPNVYGYTF,TGTGCCAGCAGCCTACCGAACGTCTATGGCTACACCTTC,.,TRBV14,.,TRBJ1-2,13
CASSRPDREVNTEAFF,TGTGCCAGCAGCCGCCCCGACAGGGAGGTGAACACTGAAGCTTTCTTT,TRBD1,TRBV9,.,TRBJ1-1,16
CAISRVGDYGYTF,TGTGCCATCAGCCGGGTCGGGGACTATGGCTACACCTTC,.,TRBV10-3,.,TRBJ1-2,13
CAISLAGLTDTQYF,TGTGCCATCAGTCTAGCGGGGTTGACAGATACGCAGTATTTT,TRBD2,TRBV10-3,.,TRBJ2-3,14
CASSRRVGPPNNEQFF,TGTGCCAGCAGTCGTAGAGTCGGACCGCCTAACAATGAGCAGTTCTTC,.,TRBV27,.,TRBJ2-1,16
CASSIPSVGYEQYF,TGTGCCAGCAGCATTCCTAGCGTCGGCTACGAGCAGTACTTC,.,TRBV7-8,.,TRBJ2-7,14
CATSVVGQGNQPQHF,TGTGCCACCAGCGTAGTTGGACAGGGCAATCAGCCCCAGCATTTT,TRBD1,TRBV15,.,TRBJ1-5,15
CASSIEGFQGDSPLHF,TGTGCCAGTAGTATAGAGGGATTTCAGGGCGATTCACCCCTCCACTTT,.,TRBV19,few,TRBJ1-6,16
CASSTGDGADTQYF,TGTGCCAGCAGTACTGGGGACGGGGCAGATACGCAGTATTTT,.,TRBV6-6,.,TRBJ2-3,14
CASSLRTGPWPQHF,TGCGCCAGCAGCCTTCGGACAGGGCCATGGCCCCAGCATTTT,TRBD1,TRBV4-1,few,TRBJ1-5,14
CASSVGRASEQFF,TGTGCCAGCAGTGTGGGCAGGGCGAGTGAGCAGTTCTTC,.,TRBV2,once,TRBJ2-1,13
CASSDRGGNTEAFF,TGTGCCAGTAGCGACAGGGGAGGGAACACTGAAGCTTTCTTT,TRBD1,TRBV19,.,TRBJ1-1,14
CATSRDKTYSQYF,TGTGCCACCAGCAGAGATAAGACTTATTCGCAGTATTTT,.,TRBV15,.,TRBJ2-3,13
CAWTYPGLGNNEQFF,TGTGCCTGGACCTATCCGGGACTAGGGAACAATGAGCAGTTCTTC,TRBD2,TRBV30,.,TRBJ2-1,15
CASIEGTGGFNEQYF,TGTGCCAGCATAGAGGGGACAGGGGGTTTCAACGAGCAGTACTTC,TRBD1,TRBV6-1,.,TRBJ2-7,15
CASSEASGTGGETQYF,TGTGCCAGCAGTGAAGCTTCCGGGACAGGGGGAGAGACCCAGTACTTC,TRBD1,TRBV6-1,.,TRBJ2-5,16
CASSPMVGNTGELFF,TGTGCCAGCAGCCCTATGGTAGGGAACACCGGGGAGCTGTTTTTT,.,TRBV6-4,.,TRBJ2-2,15
CASSATQGVSYEQYF,TGTGCCAGCAGCGCAACGCAGGGGGTAAGCTACGAGCAGTACTTC,TRBD1,TRBV2,.,TRBJ2-7,15
CASSLDRGDEQYF,TGTGCCAGCAGCTTAGACAGGGGAGACGAGCAGTACTTC,TRBD1,TRBV7-3,few,TRBJ2-7,13
CASSFFYGGDMSEQYF,TGCGCCAGCAGCTTTTTCTACGGGGGAGATATGAGTGAGCAGTACTTC,.,TRBV5-1,.,TRBJ2-7,16
CASSLATRGGIGANVLTF,TGTGCCAGCAGCTTAGCTACGAGAGGGGGTATTGGGGCCAACGTCCTGACTTTC,.,TRBV7-8,.,TRBJ2-6,18
CASSLFRGLDGNQPQHF,TGTGCCAGCAGCTTATTCAGGGGGTTGGATGGCAATCAGCCCCAGCATTTT,TRBD1,TRBV7-9,.,TRBJ1-5,17
CASGGTHTGELFF,TGTGCCAGTGGGGGGACCCACACCGGGGAGCTGTTTTTT,.,TRBV19,once,TRBJ2-2,13
CASSPKGPDTQYF,TGTGCCAGCAGTCCGAAGGGGCCAGATACGCAGTATTTT,.,TRBV2,.,TRBJ2-3,13
CAGTRGRGTEAFF,TGTGCCGGAACCAGGGGGCGCGGCACTGAAGCTTTCTTT,TRBD1,TRBV2,few,TRBJ1-1,13
CASTTPGSGAYGYTF,TGTGCCAGCACCACCCCGGGATCGGGGGCCTATGGCTACACCTTC,.,TRBV6-5,.,TRBJ1-2,15
CATSREVGRSPYGYTF,TGTGCCACCAGCAGAGAGGTCGGCAGAAGCCCCTATGGCTACACCTTC,.,TRBV15,.,TRBJ1-2,16
CASSLARDRGRITNEKLFF,TGTGCCAGCAGCCTCGCCCGGGACAGGGGGCGCATAACTAATGAAAAACTGTTTTTT,TRBD1,TRBV5-4,once,TRBJ1-4,19
CASSTRTSGGVETQYF,TGTGCCAGCAGCACAAGGACTAGCGGGGGGGTAGAGACCCAGTACTTC,TRBD2,TRBV5-6,.,TRBJ2-5,16
CAWSSRINEKLFF,TGTGCCTGGAGTAGCCGGATTAATGAAAAACTGTTTTTT,.,TRBV30,.,TRBJ1-4,13
CASSSPSGVKETQYF,TGTGCCAGCAGCTCTCCTAGCGGGGTGAAAGAGACCCAGTACTTC,TRBD2,TRBV5-6,.,TRBJ2-5,15
CASSLGLRTEQYF,TGTGCCAGCAGCTTAGGACTGCGAACCGAGCAGTACTTC,.,TRBV7-3,.,TRBJ2-7,13
CASGSAGASGNTIYF,TGTGCTAGTGGTTCAGCAGGGGCCTCTGGAAACACCATATATTTT,.,TRBV12-5,.,TRBJ1-3,15
CASSLYGGAPDTQYF,TGCGCCAGCAGCTTGTACGGGGGGGCGCCAGATACGCAGTATTTT,TRBD2,TRBV5-1,.,TRBJ2-3,15
CASSLVDTGGNGYTF,TGTGCCAGCAGCTTGGTGGACACAGGGGGCAATGGCTACACCTTC,TRBD1,TRBV5-4,.,TRBJ1-2,15
CASSPSRDTQYF,TGTGCCAGTAGTCCTAGCCGGGATACGCAGTATTTT,.,TRBV7-2,.,TRBJ2-3,12
CASSLTGEYEQYF,TGTGCCAGCAGCTTGACAGGAGAATACGAGCAGTACTTC,.,TRBV5-6,.,TRBJ2-7,13
CASSPLRDTEAFF,TGTGCCAGCTCACCCCTCCGGGACACTGAAGCTTTCTTT,.,TRBV18,.,TRBJ1-1,13
CASGRRQESSGNTIYF,TGTGCTAGTGGTCGACGACAGGAGAGCTCTGGAAACACCATATATTTT,.,TRBV12-5,.,TRBJ1-3,16